This T cell receptor beta chain was sequenced for a study of T cells in Graves' hyperthyroidism and ophthalmopathy (dated by TCRdb to about 2019). Turning to the overall study: Peripheral blood was collected at initial diagnosis, before any treatment. TCR V-J signatures able to tell the groups apart were searched for in a discovery cohort of 90 to 100 patients, of whom 40 to 45 had Graves' ophthalmopathy and roughly 58 had stable Graves' hyperthyroidism. Whether ophthalmopathy could be predicted prospectively was tested in an independent validation cohort made up of 18 to 20 hyperthyroidism patients plus 17 patients who later progressed to ophthalmopathy. For training and testing, the roughly 93 patients in the discovery cohort were randomly divided in a 7:3 ratio. In over five Graves' hyperthyroidism patients, the study also compared T-cell repertoires from thyroid tissue with T-cell repertoires from blood. Following sampling, methimazole starting at 30 mg daily was given to hyperthyroidism patients, and high-dose intravenous methylprednisolone was given to ophthalmopathy patients. The paper reports TCR Vbeta CDR3 sequencing of some 140 peripheral blood samples: some 44 ophthalmopathy, approximately 74 hyperthyroidism and approximately 17 progressor patients.

TCR beta CDR3 regions were amplified from RNA transcripts. The first round of RT-PCR for the TCR CDR3 was performed with the HTBI primer set and the Qiagen OneStep RT-PCR kit. Libraries were constructed in a second round of multiplex PCR, after which size selection and purification were carried out. The libraries were sequenced on an Illumina HiSeq2000 using paired-end 100 bp reads. Under the source paper's analysis protocol: SOAPnuke was used to process the raw data, with reads discarded if the reads contained adapters or uncalled bases, had a mean Phred below 15, or lacked an exact constant-primer or identifier match. High-quality paired reads were merged using COPE v1.2.5, and each unique nucleotide sequence was defined as a clonotype. MiTCR v1.1 was used to align the clonotypes against IMGT TRBV, TRBD and TRBJ reference segments. The analysis was restricted to V-J combinations with a frequency above 0.0001, which together covered 99% to 99.2% of the repertoires. A TCS score was defined as the ratio of F50 (clonal expansion) to E x V (chaos), with BLOSUM62-based TCRdist applied between CDR3 peptides within each V-J. Welch's t-statistics and random forest reduced 500 to 650 V-J features to roughly 13, which were used in a naive Bayes classifier (R e1071). TCRdb redid the processing of the public reads, applying fastp at Q25 and MiXCR, and retained in-frame beta chains. Each record represents a unique CDR3 protein, reported with the most common genes and DNA among its rows. For this entry, the V and J calls and clone size follow TCRdb and not the study's own pipeline. The sample table records some 550,000 distinct CDR3 sequences; around 16% of these occur just once. Roughly 3.5% of the sample comes from the top ten.

Study-level results and caveats: Sample size was not statistically predetermined, and investigators were not blinded to group allocation. A 13 V-J signature model separated ophthalmopathy from stable hyperthyroidism, with just over 85% sensitivity and approximately 81% specificity in cross-validation and 80%/75% in testing. In validation, progression to ophthalmopathy was predicted by the model with almost 71% sensitivity and just over 72% specificity, a median of roughly 6 months before onset. Most expanded thyroid clonotypes (frequency above 0.001) were also detected in blood, a finding suggesting that blood repertoires may reflect thyroid immune responses.

This clonotype was seen a handful of times. It lacks a known antigen. No much larger clone exists at a distance of one base, and base qualities are not known. Ophthalmopathy patients had moderately to severely active disease, with a Clinical Activity Score of 3 or more, a NOSPECS grade of 4 or more, and a disease duration of less than 3 months. The study excluded patients with uncontrolled infections, other autoimmune diseases, pregnancy or lactation. Diagnoses were based on clinical symptoms, serum thyroxine and TRAb, thyroid ultrasound and orbital computed tomography. PBMCs were separated from approximately 10 ml of fresh peripheral blood using Ficoll-Paque density gradient centrifugation. Total RNA was extracted with Trizol reagent, and quality was checked on an Agilent 2100 Bioanalyzer. The CDR3 goes from the cysteine to the phenylalanine over 17 residues. This entry keeps only the CDR3 DNA: 51 bases, framed from base 1. CDR1 MNHNS and CDR2 SASEGT are derived from the germline V gene. Trimming takes 1 base from V and 4 bases from J, and the germline ends sit 19 bases apart.

The clonotype originates from a woman aged 40 to 50 with Graves' ophthalmopathy. The V and J segments used are TRBV6-1 and TRBJ2-5; possibly the D gene is TRBD2, per 5 matching bases. Sequences were obtained from blood. The bases are TGTGCCAGCAGTGAAGGTATTGGCCCCGCAGGAGGAGAGACCCAGTACTTC. Its translation reads: CASSEGIGPAGGETQYF.